Following are 7 T cell receptor beta chains from one sample sequenced in a study of beta chain features in type 1 diabetes. The authors reverse transcribed all of the isolated RNA, so sequencing captured expressed TCRB transcripts. Sequenced by immunoSEQ multiplex PCR; TCRdb stores in-frame clones only, minus some. The sample has approximately 43,000 clones, around 63% seen once. Broader study findings: Within each of all four CD4+ subsets, Type 1 diabetes patients had TCRB CDR3s that were moderately but significantly shorter.

Their specific antigens are unknown. The sample comprised Tregs from blood. Receptors were obtained from a man aged 30 to 45 with type 1 diabetes. Some clones in this sample may be carry-over from other donors' samples.

This chain joins TRBV7-2 and TRBJ2-3; TRBD2 aligns across 15 bases. Germline assignment: CDR1 SGHTA and CDR2 FQGNSA. The CDR3 has 15 residues. The ends lost 5 bases at V and 6 bases at J; junction bases unmatched: 3. For the CDR3, the DNA is TGTGCCAGCAGCGCGGGACTAGCGGGAGGCGATACGCAGTATTTT. Its translation: CASSAGLAGGDTQYF.

V usage is TRBV6-6 and J usage is TRBJ1-5; D is perhaps TRBD1 (6 bases). CDR1 is MNHNY and CDR2 is SVGAGI in the germline V gene (reference sequence). The CDR3 runs to 15 residues. Trimming took off 6 bases at V and 7 bases at J, with 19 bases between the two ends. The CDR3 loop reads CASSPIGGWGQPQHF. The CDR3 DNA sequence: TGTGCCAGCAGCCCGATTGGGGGCTGGGGCCAGCCCCAGCATTTT.

The chain is built from TRBV27 and TRBJ1-6, with 8 bases fitting TRBD1. Germline-derived CDR1 and CDR2 are MNHEY and SMNVEV (reference sequence). The CDR3 has 15 amino acids. The V and J ends lost 4 bases and 4 bases, in that order; junction bases with no gene match: 3. The CDR3 DNA follows: TGTGCCAGCAGTTCTGACAGGGGTTATAATTCACCCCTCCACTTT. Protein: CASSSDRGYNSPLHF.

The V gene is TRBV10-3, the J gene TRBJ1-6; 11 positions agree with TRBD1. CDR3 length: 16 amino acids. CDR1 and CDR2 from the germline V gene are ENHRY and SYGVKD. V was clipped by 3 bases and J by 6 bases; unmatched bases: 4. CDR3 protein: CAISDRDRGSNSPLHF. CDR3 nucleotide sequence: TGTGCCATCAGTGACCGGGACAGGGGGAGTAATTCACCCCTCCACTTT.

Regarding this clone: One end of the junction fails to match germline, which may point to a read error. The CDR3 here is CAARTAGEETQYF. For the CDR3, the DNA is TGTGCCGCAAGAACCGCGGGGGAAGAAACCCAGTACTTC. The chain employs TRBV10-3 and TRBJ2-5; 7 bases fit TRBD2. This CDR3 region has 13 residues. The germline CDR1 and CDR2 sequences are ENHRY and SYGVKD.

The chain employs TRBV5-1 and TRBJ2-7, with D possibly matching TRBD2 (5 bases). Germline CDR1 is SGHRS and CDR2 is YFSETQ. CDR3 length: 13 amino acids. The germline V and J ends were trimmed by 0 bases and 3 bases, with 7 bases remaining between them. CDR3 bases: TGCGCCAGCAGCTTGGTACGGGGCTACGAGCAGTACTTC. This codes for CASSLVRGYEQYF.

This sequence joins TRBV18 and TRBJ1-2; D not resolved. The CDR3 has 12 residues. The ends were cut back, 2 bases at V and 8 bases at J, with 9 bases in the middle. The germline CDR1 and CDR2 sequences are KGHSH and LQKENI. CDR3 in DNA: TGTGCCAGCTCACCATCGGGGTTCGGCTACACCTTC. This gives the protein CASSPSGFGYTF. Drawing the rest from reference TRBV18 and TRBJ1-2, the complete variable domain is NAGVMQNPRHLVRRRGQEARLRCSPMKGHSHVYWYRQLPEEGLKFMVYLQKENIIDESGMPKERFSAEFPKEGPSILRIQQVVRGDSAAYFCASSPSGFGYTFGSGTRLTVV.